These T cell receptor beta chains were read from a single sample in a study of T cells after yellow fever vaccination. Each CDR3 protein gets one entry after TCRdb re-called the 5' RACE reads with MiXCR. This sample has more than 90,000 distinct CDR3 sequences, with 8.4% found just once. The starting material was CD8+ T cells sorted from PBMCs, obtained 45 days after the yellow fever booster vaccination. These TCRs come from a man aged 25-45 years who received the YFV17D yellow fever vaccine. The CDR3 runs from the conserved cysteine through the conserved F or W. A D gene is named only where the DNA matches it firmly. Clone size is given for some rows only: seen once, a few or many times, or a class if the clone is expanded.

clone_size: many; j_call: TRBJ1-1; d_call: TRBD1; v_call: TRBV6-2/TRBV6-3; cdr3_aa: CASSGQGNTEAFF; cdr3_nt: TGTGCCAGCAGTGGACAGGGGAACACTGAAGCTTTCTTT
clone_size: many; j_call: TRBJ2-7; d_call: .; v_call: TRBV4-3; cdr3_aa: CASSQDSWTGDEQYF; cdr3_nt: TGCGCCAGCAGCCAAGATTCGTGGACGGGCGACGAGCAGTACTTC
clone_size: many; j_call: TRBJ2-7; d_call: TRBD1; v_call: TRBV4-1; cdr3_aa: CASSQRDSYEQYF; cdr3_nt: TGCGCCAGCAGCCAGAGGGACAGTTACGAGCAGTACTTC
clone_size: .; j_call: TRBJ2-7; d_call: TRBD2; v_call: TRBV12-3/TRBV12-4; cdr3_aa: CAISSGTSRIQQPYEQYF; cdr3_nt: TGTGCCATCAGTTCCGGGACTAGCAGAATACAGCAGCCCTACGAGCAGTACTTC
clone_size: few; j_call: TRBJ1-1; d_call: .; v_call: TRBV5-1; cdr3_aa: CASRTDTGVDGAFF; cdr3_nt: TGCGCCAGCAGAACCGACACGGGTGTTGACGGAGCTTTCTTT
clone_size: many; j_call: TRBJ2-1; d_call: .; v_call: TRBV4-1; cdr3_aa: CASSQAVRDNEQFF; cdr3_nt: TGCGCCAGCAGCCAAGCGGTCAGGGACAATGAGCAGTTCTTC
clone_size: many; j_call: TRBJ2-5; d_call: .; v_call: TRBV7-6; cdr3_aa: CASSFTAFGTQYF; cdr3_nt: TGTGCCAGCAGCTTTACAGCGTTCGGAACCCAGTACTTC
clone_size: many; j_call: TRBJ2-1; d_call: TRBD2; v_call: TRBV6-5; cdr3_aa: CASSYSIVAGAYNEQFF; cdr3_nt: TGTGCCAGCAGTTACTCGATAGTAGCGGGAGCCTACAATGAGCAGTTCTTC
clone_size: many; j_call: TRBJ2-7; d_call: TRBD1; v_call: TRBV25-1; cdr3_aa: CASSTGTGSYEQYF; cdr3_nt: TGTGCCAGCAGTACCGGGACAGGTTCCTACGAGCAGTACTTC
clone_size: many; j_call: TRBJ2-1; d_call: TRBD2; v_call: TRBV7-9; cdr3_aa: CASSLVSGRRDEQFF; cdr3_nt: TGTGCCAGCAGCTTAGTTAGCGGGAGAAGGGATGAGCAGTTCTTC
clone_size: .; j_call: TRBJ2-7; d_call: .; v_call: TRBV4-3; cdr3_aa: CASSQEDGIKQYF; cdr3_nt: TGCGCCAGCAGCCAAGAAGACGGGATCAAGCAGTACTTC
clone_size: many; j_call: TRBJ1-2; d_call: TRBD1; v_call: TRBV7-8; cdr3_aa: CASSPSRQGFYGYTF; cdr3_nt: TGTGCCAGCAGCCCCTCACGACAGGGCTTCTATGGCTACACCTTC
clone_size: .; j_call: TRBJ2-1; d_call: .; v_call: TRBV14; cdr3_aa: CASRLTGTVYNEQFF; cdr3_nt: TGTGCCAGCAGATTGACCGGAACCGTCTACAATGAGCAGTTCTTC
clone_size: many; j_call: TRBJ2-3; d_call: TRBD2; v_call: TRBV7-9; cdr3_aa: CASSSGLEFVSDTQYF; cdr3_nt: TGTGCCAGCAGCTCCGGACTAGAGTTCGTTTCAGATACGCAGTATTTT
clone_size: .; j_call: TRBJ2-1; d_call: TRBD1; v_call: TRBV6-5; cdr3_aa: CASSYSPGTGVWEQFF; cdr3_nt: TGTGCCAGCAGTTACTCACCCGGGACAGGGGTATGGGAGCAGTTCTTC
clone_size: many; j_call: TRBJ2-3; d_call: TRBD2; v_call: TRBV7-2; cdr3_aa: CASSLAFLAGGVTDTQYF; cdr3_nt: TGTGCCAGCAGCTTAGCATTCCTAGCGGGGGGGGTCACAGATACGCAGTATTTT
clone_size: few; j_call: TRBJ2-1; d_call: TRBD2; v_call: TRBV4-3; cdr3_aa: CASSQDLFLAGEQFF; cdr3_nt: TGCGCCAGCAGCCAAGATCTTTTCCTAGCGGGCGAGCAGTTCTTC
clone_size: many; j_call: TRBJ2-7; d_call: .; v_call: TRBV29-1; cdr3_aa: CSVLERDSPYEQYF; cdr3_nt: TGCAGCGTGCTGGAACGGGACTCCCCTTACGAGCAGTACTTC
clone_size: many; j_call: TRBJ2-7; d_call: .; v_call: TRBV7-9; cdr3_aa: CASSLSNSYEQYF; cdr3_nt: TGTGCCAGCAGCTTAAGCAACTCCTACGAGCAGTACTTC
clone_size: many; j_call: TRBJ2-1; d_call: TRBD2; v_call: TRBV11-2; cdr3_aa: CASIISGTSGNEQFF; cdr3_nt: TGTGCCAGCATAATATCCGGGACTAGCGGCAATGAGCAGTTCTTC
clone_size: few; j_call: TRBJ2-7; d_call: .; v_call: TRBV27; cdr3_aa: CASSPGLSEILYEQYF; cdr3_nt: TGTGCCAGCAGTCCCGGACTATCCGAGATTCTCTACGAGCAGTACTTC
clone_size: many; j_call: TRBJ1-1; d_call: TRBD1; v_call: TRBV6-1; cdr3_aa: CASRTMDRDTEAFF; cdr3_nt: TGTGCCAGCAGAACTATGGACAGGGACACTGAAGCTTTCTTT
clone_size: few; j_call: TRBJ2-3; d_call: .; v_call: TRBV5-1; cdr3_aa: CASQQWTATDTQYF; cdr3_nt: TGCGCCAGCCAACAATGGACAGCCACAGATACGCAGTATTTT
clone_size: .; j_call: TRBJ2-1; d_call: .; v_call: TRBV7-6; cdr3_aa: CASSFGSGGNEQFF; cdr3_nt: TGTGCCAGCAGCTTTGGGTCGGGTGGGAATGAGCAGTTCTTC
clone_size: .; j_call: TRBJ1-1; d_call: TRBD1; v_call: TRBV2; cdr3_aa: CASGQVMNTEAFF; cdr3_nt: TGTGCCAGCGGACAGGTCATGAACACTGAAGCTTTCTTT
clone_size: many; j_call: TRBJ2-4; d_call: TRBD2; v_call: TRBV20-1; cdr3_aa: CSGPTSRSDKNIQYF; cdr3_nt: TGCAGTGGCCCGACTAGCAGGTCGGACAAAAACATTCAGTACTTC
clone_size: few; j_call: TRBJ2-1; d_call: TRBD2; v_call: TRBV30; cdr3_aa: CASSGPSSYNEQFF; cdr3_nt: TGTGCGTCTAGCGGACCGAGCTCCTACAATGAGCAGTTCTTC
clone_size: many; j_call: TRBJ2-1; d_call: TRBD2; v_call: TRBV11-2; cdr3_aa: CASSYWTSGNQLHEQFF; cdr3_nt: TGTGCCAGCAGCTACTGGACTAGCGGGAATCAACTGCATGAGCAGTTCTTC
clone_size: many; j_call: TRBJ2-1; d_call: .; v_call: TRBV5-5; cdr3_aa: CATRLDAYNEQFF; cdr3_nt: TGTGCCACCAGATTAGATGCCTACAATGAGCAGTTCTTC
clone_size: many; j_call: TRBJ2-4; d_call: TRBD1; v_call: TRBV28; cdr3_aa: CANSDRVVYSLNIQYF; cdr3_nt: TGTGCCAACTCGGACAGGGTCGTTTATTCGTTAAACATTCAGTACTTC
clone_size: many; j_call: TRBJ1-1; d_call: TRBD1; v_call: TRBV12-3/TRBV12-4; cdr3_aa: CASRFDRGLADTEAFF; cdr3_nt: TGTGCCAGCAGATTTGACAGGGGGCTGGCGGACACTGAAGCTTTCTTT
clone_size: many; j_call: TRBJ2-3; d_call: .; v_call: TRBV25-1; cdr3_aa: CASSDPEGLNTQYF; cdr3_nt: TGTGCCAGCAGCGACCCGGAGGGCCTAAATACGCAGTATTTT
clone_size: .; j_call: TRBJ1-5; d_call: .; v_call: TRBV20-1; cdr3_aa: CSASDPIGNQPQHF; cdr3_nt: TGCAGTGCTTCGGACCCAATAGGGAATCAGCCCCAGCATTTT
clone_size: many; j_call: TRBJ2-1; d_call: .; v_call: TRBV27; cdr3_aa: CASPEVQAVNNEQFF; cdr3_nt: TGTGCCAGCCCAGAGGTACAGGCGGTGAACAATGAGCAGTTCTTC
clone_size: many; j_call: TRBJ1-1; d_call: TRBD1; v_call: TRBV7-9; cdr3_aa: CASSFGQGEEAFF; cdr3_nt: TGTGCCAGCAGCTTCGGACAGGGGGAGGAAGCTTTCTTT
clone_size: many; j_call: TRBJ2-7; d_call: .; v_call: TRBV7-9; cdr3_aa: CASRPAWDYEQYF; cdr3_nt: TGTGCCAGCAGACCAGCGTGGGACTACGAGCAGTACTTC
clone_size: .; j_call: TRBJ2-1; d_call: TRBD2; v_call: TRBV20-1; cdr3_aa: CSACPTSGINEQFF; cdr3_nt: TGCAGTGCTTGTCCGACTAGCGGGATCAATGAGCAGTTCTTC
clone_size: many; j_call: TRBJ2-7; d_call: .; v_call: TRBV4-3; cdr3_aa: CASSPARGYEQYF; cdr3_nt: TGCGCCAGCAGCCCCGCCCGGGGATACGAGCAGTACTTC
clone_size: many; j_call: TRBJ2-1; d_call: TRBD2; v_call: TRBV29-1; cdr3_aa: CSLPSGRADEQFF; cdr3_nt: TGCAGCTTACCTAGCGGGAGGGCCGATGAGCAGTTCTTC
clone_size: many; j_call: TRBJ2-7; d_call: .; v_call: TRBV20-1; cdr3_aa: CSASPGTYEQYF; cdr3_nt: TGCAGTGCTAGCCCTGGTACCTACGAGCAGTACTTC